Described below is a single T cell receptor (beta chain) sequence and its context. The data were taken from a study of blood T cell repertoires in COVID-19. Study as a whole: COVID-19 samples from acute and convalescent phases originated in the United States, Italy and Spain. Nucleic acid was either cDNA or gDNA, and it came from T cells, B-cell-depleted T cells, or PBMCs.

Authors' processing steps: Estimated nucleated cell counts came from reference gene primer amplification. Sequenced by immunoSEQ multiplex PCR; TCRdb stores in-frame clones only, minus some. V and J calls plus clone size are reproduced from that table; the DNA served to infer D and trimming. The data contain fewer than 450,000 clones, 85% to 90% of them singletons. A Seattle source enrolled patients during active infection and followed them longitudinally. Trimming removed 10 bases at V and 6 bases at J, with 20 bases between. The CDR3 is 14 residues long. Germline V CDR1 and CDR2: SGHNT, YYREEE (reference sequence).

The receptor comes from a woman aged 70-85 years with COVID-19, enrolled during active disease. Sequenced: peripheral blood. The chain links TRBV5-4 to TRBJ2-1, with a weak D call TRBD2 (6 bases). The CDR3 coding sequence is TGTGCCTCCTCGGGTGGAGGGGTCCGCAATGAGCAGTTCTTC. It specifies CASSGGGVRNEQFF.